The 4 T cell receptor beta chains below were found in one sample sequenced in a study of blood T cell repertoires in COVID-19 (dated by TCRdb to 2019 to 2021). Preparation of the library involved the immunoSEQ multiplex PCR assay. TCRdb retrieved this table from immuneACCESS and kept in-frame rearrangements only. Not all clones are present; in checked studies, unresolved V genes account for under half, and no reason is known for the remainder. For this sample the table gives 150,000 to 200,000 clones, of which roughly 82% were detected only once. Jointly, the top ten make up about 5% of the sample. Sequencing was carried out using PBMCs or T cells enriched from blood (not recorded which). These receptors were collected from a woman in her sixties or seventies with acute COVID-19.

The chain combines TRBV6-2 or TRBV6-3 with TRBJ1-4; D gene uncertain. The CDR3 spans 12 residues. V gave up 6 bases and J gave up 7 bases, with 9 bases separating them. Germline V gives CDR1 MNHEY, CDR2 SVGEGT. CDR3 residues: CASSPQAEKLFF. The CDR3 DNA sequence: TGTGCCAGCAGCCCCCAGGCTGAAAAACTGTTTTTT.

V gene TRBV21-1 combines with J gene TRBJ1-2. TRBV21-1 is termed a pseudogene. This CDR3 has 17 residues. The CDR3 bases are TGTGCCAGCAGCAAAAGGGAGGGGACGGTAGATAACTATGGCTACACCTTC. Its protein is CASSKREGTVDNYGYTF.

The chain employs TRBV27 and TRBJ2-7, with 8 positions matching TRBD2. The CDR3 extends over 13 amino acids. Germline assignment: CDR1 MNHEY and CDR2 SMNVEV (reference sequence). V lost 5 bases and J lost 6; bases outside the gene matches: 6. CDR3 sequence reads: CASSEGTSLEQYF. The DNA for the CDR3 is TGTGCCAGCAGTGAGGGGACTAGTCTCGAGCAGTACTTC.

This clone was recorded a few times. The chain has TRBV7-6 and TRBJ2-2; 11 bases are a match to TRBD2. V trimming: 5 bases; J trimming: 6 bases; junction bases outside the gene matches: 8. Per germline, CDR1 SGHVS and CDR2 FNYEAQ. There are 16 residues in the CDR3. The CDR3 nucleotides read TGTGCCAGCAGCCCTCTAGCGGGGGGAGGTTCCGGGGAGCTGTTTTTT. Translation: CASSPLAGGGSGELFF.